The entry below describes one T cell receptor beta chain. Which antigen it targets is not known. Per-base qualities were not stored, and no clone one base away is much larger. Library method: the immunoSEQ multiplex PCR assay. To provide template for TCR sequencing, every sample had RNA extracted and reverse transcribed into cDNA. SuperScript III was used for first-strand cDNA synthesis, primed with a 2:1 mix of oligo-dT and random hexamers. Amplification bias was assessed with a synthetic immune receptor repertoire, and residual bias was removed computationally. The study's own analysis went as follows. Raw reads were preprocessed to remove errors, and CDR3 was defined according to IMGT conventions as the region from the conserved cysteine to phenylalanine. To get clonality, Shannon entropy was normalized by log2 of the number of productive unique TCRs and the result was subtracted from 1. Scalp TCRbeta sequences were cross-referenced with sorted blood CD4 and CD8 repertoires so that the CD4 or CD8 identity of scalp clones could be inferred. This immuneACCESS table, as held by TCRdb, lists in-frame sequences with V and J called but not all clones. Of the missing ones, under half trace to an unresolved V gene in checked studies; the others have no known cause. V, J and clone size were drawn from that table, and D and trimming were deduced from the DNA. The sample table lists approximately 140,000 clones, roughly four fifths of them with a count of one. Around 25% of the sample is in the top ten clones.

The sample belongs to a study of CD8+ T cells in alopecia areata (dated by TCRdb to between 2018 and 2020). Some background on the complete study: The treated patients took part in an open-label pilot trial in which moderate-to-severe alopecia areata was treated with oral tofacitinib at 5 to 10 mg twice daily. Biopsies were taken from tofacitinib-treated patients at baseline and again at 4 and 24 weeks into treatment, and several of those patients also had a later scalp biopsy. RNA was obtained with the PAXgene miRNA kit for fixed scalp, the miRNeasy kit for PBMCs, and the RNeasy kit for mouse skin. Disease severity in treated patients was measured with the SALT score, which quantifies the percentage of affected scalp surface area. Amplification of TCRbeta CDR3 regions was done by immunoSEQ multiplex PCR using 35 Vbeta forward primers and 13 Jbeta reverse primers. To study T cell clonal expansion in alopecia areata, the researchers applied high-throughput TCRbeta sequencing to both the C3H/HeJ mouse model and human patients. On the human side, TCRbeta sequencing was run on scalp tissue and on sorted CD4+ and CD8+ peripheral blood T cells from healthy controls and from alopecia areata patients with either patchy or totalis/universalis disease. Scalp clonality was compared across normal scalp (n=4), patchy alopecia areata scalp (n=8), and alopecia totalis/universalis scalp (n=8). Tofacitinib was administered for 6 to 18 months, and 6 months of follow-up off drug were then conducted to assess delayed response and recurrence.

The junction shows trimming of 10 bases on V and 3 bases on J, plus 10 bases between the germline ends. Counted from cysteine to phenylalanine, this CDR3 has 11 amino acids. The kept DNA is CDR3 alone, 33 bases in frame from the first base. CDR1 and CDR2 (MNHEY, SMNVEV) derive from the germline V gene (reference sequence). The time point label on this specimen signifies: around 4 weeks on oral tofacitinib. The sample's treatment or condition label, decoded: oral pan-JAK inhibitor, 5-10 mg twice daily. From alopecia areata patients, peripheral blood was collected along with lesional scalp punch biopsies. PBMCs were separated by density centrifugation and stained for CD3, CD4 and CD8, after which CD4+ and CD8+ T cells were sorted on a FACSAria. General findings and caveats noted by the study authors: With tofacitinib, both scalp clonality and the number of expanded CD8+ clones among the top 100 scalp clones went down significantly. The treated cohort was small, with a single nonresponder, so links between baseline CD8+ expansion and response need larger studies. Scalp TCR repertoire analysis is complicated because resident alphabeta T cells in normal human skin are also sequenced, whereas mouse skin is dominated by gammadelta T cells. Compared with mice, TCR sequences shared between patients were less clear, possibly partly because of HLA diversity across the patient population. Compared with normal scalp, lesional scalp, particularly in alopecia totalis/universalis, had higher clonality and more expanded CD8+ clones, which suggests antigenic drive. Many expanded lesional clones persisted in scalp and blood during tofacitinib treatment, which may partly explain relapse after stopping treatment.

Material: CD8+ T cells sorted from blood, obtained at week 4, from a patient treated with tofacitinib. The rearranged chain carries TRBV27 and TRBJ2-7, with a weak D call of TRBD1 (6 bases match). The receptor's source is a human donor with alopecia areata. The nucleotide sequence is given as TGTGCCAAGGACAGTCGCTACGAGCAGTACTTC. It translates to CAKDSRYEQYF.